The subject of this entry is one T cell receptor (beta chain). Its antigen is not known. These data belong to a study of shared clonotypes between healthy human individuals. Study-wide results and limits: The genetic and exposure-history diversity represented was limited by few donors.

Clones were read by immunoSEQ multiplex PCR, and TCRdb kept only the in-frame ones, dropping some. Among roughly 2,500,000 clones listed, approximately 94% were seen once. With 0 bases clipped from V and 5 bases from J, the junction kept 8 bases outside the gene matches. CDR1 and CDR2 from the germline V gene are SGHRS and YFSETQ. The CDR3 runs to 16 residues. This TCR derives from a man aged 18 to 29 in good health. Some clones in this sample may be carry-over from other donors' samples. The sample taken for sequencing was naive CD4+ T cells from PBMCs. The subset denotes: CD45RA+ positively selected. The V call is TRBV5-1, the J call TRBJ2-4; the match to TRBD2 covers 7 bases. In DNA, the CDR3 is TGCGCCAGCAGCTTGGCCCCCGCGGGGAGGGAAAACATTCAGTACTTC. It specifies CASSLAPAGRENIQYF.